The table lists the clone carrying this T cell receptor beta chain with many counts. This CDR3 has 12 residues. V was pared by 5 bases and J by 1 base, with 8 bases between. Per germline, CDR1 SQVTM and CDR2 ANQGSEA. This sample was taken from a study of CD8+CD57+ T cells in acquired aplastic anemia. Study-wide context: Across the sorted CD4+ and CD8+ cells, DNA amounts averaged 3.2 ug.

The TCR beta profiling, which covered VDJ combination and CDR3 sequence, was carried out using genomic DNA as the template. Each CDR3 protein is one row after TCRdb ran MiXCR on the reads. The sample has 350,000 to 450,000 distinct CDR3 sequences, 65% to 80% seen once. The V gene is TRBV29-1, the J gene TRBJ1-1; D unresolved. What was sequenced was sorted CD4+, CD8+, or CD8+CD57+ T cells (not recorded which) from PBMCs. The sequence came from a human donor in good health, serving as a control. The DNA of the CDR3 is TGCAGCGTTCTGCCGGGGAACACTGAAGCTTTCTTT. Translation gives CSVLPGNTEAFF.